What follows are 27 T cell receptor beta chains derived from one specimen sequenced in a study of tumor-infiltrating lymphocytes in primary liver carcinoma. Co-extraction yielded RNA and DNA from around 20-30 mg of unsorted bulk tissue. The investigators made TCR beta cDNA from approximately 0.5 ug total RNA, using a constant-region primer. ARM-PCR was slightly modified, and three nested multiplex PCR rounds with it gave rise to the TCR beta libraries. The first two PCR rounds used TRBV1-TRBV30 forward primers with a C-beta reverse primer, about 10 cycles each. TCRdb recomputed calls from the multiplex PCR reads with MiXCR, one row per CDR3 protein. The profile shows approximately 76,000 distinct CDR3 sequences, about two thirds of them singletons. Sequencing input: liver tumor tissue from sampling region 4. This sample's subset: tumor region T4, right-lateral pole. These receptors were collected from a woman in her fifties or sixties with primary liver carcinoma and hepatitis B virus infection.

Note on this clonotype: The conserved phenylalanine or tryptophan is not found at the CDR3 terminus, so this likely reflects a read error. J is TRBJ2-5 and V is TRBV12-3 or TRBV12-4; possibly TRBD2 for D (7 bases). The CDR3 sequence is 14 residues long. CDR3 DNA: TGTGCCAGCAGTTCTAACAGGGAGGGGGAGACACAGTACATC. This translates into CASSSNREGETQYI.

With respect to this clonotype: This may arise from a read error, as a much more abundant clone is one base away. V is TRBV5-4 and J is TRBJ1-2; D uncertain. This CDR3 is 12 amino acids long. From germline, CDR1 is SGHNT and CDR2 YYREEE (reference sequence). V was cut by 4 bases and J by 6 bases, with 10 bases left in between. For the CDR3, the DNA is TGTGCCAGCAGCCCGGGAGAGGATGGCTACACCTTC. Translated: CASSPGEDGYTF.

With regard to this clonotype: This may arise from a read error, as a much more abundant clone is one base away. This chain's CDR3 is CASKDGASGPYNEQFF. The DNA of the CDR3 is TGTGCCAGCAAGGATGGGGCTAGCGGCCCCTACAATGAGCAGTTCTTC. This chain uses TRBV28 with TRBJ2-1; 7 nucleotides align to TRBD2. Unmatched junction bases numbered 11, after V lost 7 bases and J lost 2 bases. Germline CDR1 reads MDHEN; CDR2 reads SYDVKM. This CDR3 has 16 amino acids.

This clonotype showed up just a few times. The V gene is TRBV20-1, the J gene TRBJ1-5; the D gene is possibly TRBD1 (5 bases). The CDR3 spans 14 residues. CDR1 and CDR2 (germline): DFQATT, SNEGSKA (reference sequence). Trimming took off 5 bases at V and 5 bases at J, with 16 bases between the two ends. CDR3 protein: CSALLGQHDQPQHF. The CDR3 coding sequence is TGCAGTGCTCTCCTCGGACAACATGATCAGCCCCAGCATTTT.

Concerning this clonotype: Here the CDR3 omits its conserved ending phenylalanine or tryptophan, so a read error is the likely source. The chain combines TRBV11-3 with TRBJ2-7, with D possibly TRBD1 on 6 matching bases. The CDR3 covers 15 residues. Germline lookup yields CDR1 SGHNT and CDR2 YENEEA. CDR3 protein: CASSPGTRGNYKQYL. CDR3 nucleotide sequence: TGTGCCAGCAGCCCCGGGACAAGGGGCAACTACAAGCAGTACTTA.

In its sample, this clonotype was seen many times. The V gene is TRBV6-1, the J gene TRBJ2-1; TRBD2 matches 12 bases. Germline V lookup: CDR1 MNHNS, CDR2 SASEGT. CDR3 length: 16 amino acids. Germline trimming cut 4 bases from V and 8 bases from J; bases unmatched to any gene: 9. CDR3 nucleotide sequence: TGTGCCAGCAGTGGCCAACTAGCGGGAGGTTTAGATGAGCAGTTCTTC. The encoded protein is CASSGQLAGGLDEQFF.

With regard to this clonotype: Compared with germline, one end of the junction differs, possibly owing to a read error. The chain couples TRBV5-4 to TRBJ2-5; 12 nucleotides line up with TRBD2. Germline values: CDR1 SGHNT, CDR2 YYREEE (reference sequence). The CDR3 spans 15 residues. The CDR3 spells CAGSPRLAGAEIQYF. The CDR3 nucleotides are TGTGCCGGCAGCCCCCGACTAGCGGGAGCAGAGATCCAGTACTTC.

As regards this clonotype: One junction end does not reproduce the germline sequence, and a read error may be involved. The chain carries TRBV27 and TRBJ2-3, with TRBD2 matching 7 bases. The CDR3 totals 17 residues. The germline CDR1 and CDR2 sequences are MNHEY and SMNVEV (reference sequence). DNA for the CDR3: TGTGCCAACAGTTACGTCCAGTTAGCGGGTAGAACAGATACGCAGTATTTT. This translates into CANSYVQLAGRTDTQYF.

J is TRBJ2-5 and V is TRBV7-8, with TRBD1 matching 9 bases. CDR1 is SGHVS and CDR2 is FQNEAQ in the germline V gene. There are 15 residues in the CDR3. The V and J ends lost 7 bases and 4 bases, in that order; junction bases with no gene match: 10. In DNA form, the CDR3 reads TGTGCCAGCAACTCCGGGACAGGGAAAGGAGAGACCCAGTACTTC. This translates into CASNSGTGKGETQYF.

With regard to this clonotype: This CDR3 is missing its conserved last phenylalanine or tryptophan, likely due to a read error. This sequence joins TRBV12-3 or TRBV12-4 and TRBJ2-5; possibly TRBD2 for D (6 bases). V was pared by 4 bases and J by 5 bases, with 17 bases between. The CDR3 extends over 15 amino acids. The CDR3 DNA reads TGTGCCAGCAGTTCTTGGGGGACTTCGGGTGAGACCCAGTACTCC. This translates into CASSSWGTSGETQYS.

The rearrangement joins TRBV11-3 to TRBJ2-1; perhaps TRBD1 as D (5 bases). Germline CDR1 and CDR2: SGHNT and YENEEA. This CDR3 spans 15 amino acids. CDR3 sequence: CTGSLDVGVYNEQFF. CDR3 nucleotide sequence: TGTACCGGCAGCTTAGATGTAGGGGTCTACAATGAGCAGTTCTTC.

With regard to this clonotype: Here the CDR3 omits its conserved ending phenylalanine or tryptophan, so a read error is the likely source. The chain recombines TRBV11-2 with TRBJ2-3; 9 positions agree with TRBD2. The V gene end was trimmed by 8 bases and the J gene end by 4 bases; junction bases not matched to a gene: 10. The CDR3 length is 15 residues. CDR1 is SGHAT, CDR2 FQNNGV, per germline. CDR3 DNA sequence: TGTGCCAGCGGCTGGCTAGCGGGATACGCAGATACGCAGTATTTA. The encoded protein is CASGWLAGYADTQYL.

This clonotype was found once. The rearrangement uses TRBV11-3 and TRBJ2-1, with D perhaps matching TRBD2 (6 bases). This CDR3 region has 15 residues. The germline V and J ends were trimmed by 5 bases and 11 bases, with 22 bases remaining between them. The germline CDR1 and CDR2 sequences are SGHNT and YENEEA. In nucleotides, the CDR3 is TGTGCCAGCAGCCCTCGGGGTAGCGGAAACAAGAAGCAGTTCTTC. This codes for CASSPRGSGNKKQFF.

In regard to this clonotype: Possible read error: a much larger clone is one base away. This chain joins TRBV5-1 and TRBJ1-2; unclear D gene. Trimming shortened V by 0 bases and J by 0 bases, and 9 bases separated the two germline ends. From germline, CDR1 is SGHRS and CDR2 YFSETQ. This CDR3 is built from 15 residues. DNA of the CDR3: TGCGCCAGCAGCTTGGGAGACACTACTAACTATGGCTACACCTTC. It specifies CASSLGDTTNYGYTF.

In this sample, this clonotype turned up a few times. This sequence may be a read error, since a much larger clone differs from it by one base. V usage is TRBV6-5 and J usage is TRBJ2-3, with TRBD1 matching over 9 bases. Germline-derived CDR1 and CDR2 are MNHEY and SVGAGI. The CDR3 length is 15 residues. The CDR3 region has the DNA TGTGCCAACAGTTACGGGGGACAGGGATCGGGTACGCGGTATTTT. The encoded protein is CANSYGGQGSGTRYF.

Comment on this clonotype: Relative to the germline gene, one junction end is altered; a read error may explain this. The chain couples TRBV29-1 to TRBJ2-7, with 8 bases matching TRBD1. Germline V gene data show CDR1 as SQVTM and CDR2 as ANQGSEA. This CDR3 has 16 amino acids. CDR3: CNVEDVKGTGLYELYF. In DNA, the CDR3 is TGCAACGTTGAAGATGTGAAAGGGACAGGACTCTACGAGCTGTACTTC.

To note about this clonotype: At one of its ends the junction is not consistent with the germline gene, which may arise from a read error. CDR3 in amino acids: CASSSGTSHYNEQLF. CDR3 DNA: TGTGCCAGCAGTTCCGGGACTAGCCACTACAATGAGCAACTCTTC. The gene calls are TRBV6-6 and TRBJ2-1, with 9 bases matching TRBD2. CDR1 and CDR2 (germline): MNHNY, SVGAGI (reference sequence). The CDR3 runs to 15 residues.

As regards this clonotype: No conserved phenylalanine or tryptophan ends this CDR3, so it is likely a read error. The DNA is omitted, as the CDR3 cannot be located on it reliably, and the CDR3 follows TCRdb's listing. The rearrangement joins TRBV12-1 to TRBJ2-3; TRBD2, as called in the table, went unchecked against the DNA. TRBV12-1 has pseudogene status. With termini counted, the CDR3 has 17 amino acids. This CDR3 reads CASSFGSSGANTDTLYS.

Many counts were recorded for this clonotype. This chain uses TRBV6-2 or TRBV6-3 with TRBJ2-4; the D call may be TRBD1 or TRBD2 (5 bases each). The CDR3 is made up of 13 amino acids. Germline values: CDR1 MNHEY, CDR2 SVGEGT. V lost 2 bases to trimming and J lost 6 bases, with 8 bases between them. The CDR3, as DNA: TGTGCCAGCAGTTACAAGGGGAGAAACATTCAGTACTTC. Translation: CASSYKGRNIQYF.

Worth noting for this clonotype: Germline and junction disagree at one end, which may indicate a read error. This sequence joins TRBV4-1 and TRBJ2-7, with no clear D. CDR1 is MGHRA, CDR2 YSYEKL, per germline. The CDR3 consists of 16 residues. CDR3 residues: CASSQDKETRLYEQYF. CDR3 in DNA: TGCGCCAGCAGCCAAGATAAGGAGACAAGACTTTACGAGCAATACTTC.

The rearrangement joins TRBV20-1 to TRBJ2-3; 7 nucleotides line up with TRBD2. V dropped 3 bases and J dropped 2; count of bases not matched to a gene: 8. The length of the CDR3 is 15 residues. Germline CDR1 DFQATT, CDR2 SNEGSKA (reference sequence). CDR3 nucleotide sequence: TGCAGTGCTAGGTTACCTAGCGGAGTCACAGATACGCAGTATTTT. Its translation: CSARLPSGVTDTQYF.

This chain links TRBV11-3 with TRBJ2-7, with TRBD1 identical over 7 bases. Looked up from germline, CDR1 is SGHNT and CDR2 is YENEEA. This CDR3 is 15 amino acids long. The V gene end was trimmed by 9 bases and the J gene end by 5 bases; junction bases not matched to a gene: 16. CDR3 coding DNA: TGTGCCAGTAGCCCCGGGACAGAGGACAACAACGAGCAGTACTTC. It yields the protein CASSPGTEDNNEQYF.

A remark on this clonotype: This may be a read error, as it is one base from a much larger clone. The chain joins TRBV5-1 to TRBJ2-3; D is ambiguous. The CDR3 has 14 residues. Germline CDR1 is SGHRS and CDR2 is YFSETQ. V lost 1 base, J lost 6 bases, and 12 bases lay in between. The CDR3 DNA reads as TGCGCCAGCAGCTTGACCGAAATACTGGATACGCAGTATTTT. Translating gives CASSLTEILDTQYF. The entire variable domain, with the rest obtained from reference TRBV5-1 and TRBJ2-3, is as follows: KAGVTQTPRYLIKTRGQQVTLSCSPISGHRSVSWYQQTPGQGLQFLFEYFSETQRNKGNFPGRFSGRQFSNSRSEMNVSTLELGDSALYLCASSLTEILDTQYFGPGTRLTVL.

This clonotype showed up many times. The J gene is TRBJ2-6, the V gene TRBV6-6; D ambiguous. Deletions cut 7 bases from V and 0 bases from J, with 4 bases between. In germline, CDR1 is MNHNY, CDR2 SVGAGI (reference sequence). The CDR3 totals 13 residues. The CDR3 bases are TGTGCCAGCACTCCCTCTGGGGCCAACGTCCTGACTTTC. Translated: CASTPSGANVLTF.

For this clonotype: At one boundary the junction diverges from the germline segment, which might be a read error. This sequence joins TRBV29-1 and TRBJ2-1; D is unresolved. Germline CDR1 and CDR2: SQVTM and ANQGSEA. The CDR3 loop spans 14 amino acids. The CDR3 reads CGVESAGYGNEQFF. Here the CDR3 DNA reads TGCGGCGTTGAATCGGCAGGATACGGCAATGAGCAGTTCTTC.

Note on this clonotype: The junction shows a germline mismatch at one end, possibly a read error. V is TRBV29-1 and J is TRBJ2-3; perhaps D is TRBD1 or TRBD2 (5 bases each). The CDR3 has 12 amino acids. Looked up from germline, CDR1 is SQVTM and CDR2 is ANQGSEA. The CDR3, as DNA: TGCGGCGTTGAGGCCGGGGCAGATACGCAATATTTT. Its translation: CGVEAGADTQYF.

A remark on this clonotype: Sequence at one end of the junction differs from germline and may be a read error. This chain connects TRBV29-1 to TRBJ2-6; 10 bases are a match to TRBD1. The CDR3 loop spans 16 amino acids. In germline, CDR1 is SQVTM, CDR2 ANQGSEA. The CDR3 loop reads CSVETGGPSGANVLIF. The CDR3 nucleotides are TGCAGCGTTGAGACAGGGGGCCCCTCTGGGGCCAACGTCCTGATATTC.